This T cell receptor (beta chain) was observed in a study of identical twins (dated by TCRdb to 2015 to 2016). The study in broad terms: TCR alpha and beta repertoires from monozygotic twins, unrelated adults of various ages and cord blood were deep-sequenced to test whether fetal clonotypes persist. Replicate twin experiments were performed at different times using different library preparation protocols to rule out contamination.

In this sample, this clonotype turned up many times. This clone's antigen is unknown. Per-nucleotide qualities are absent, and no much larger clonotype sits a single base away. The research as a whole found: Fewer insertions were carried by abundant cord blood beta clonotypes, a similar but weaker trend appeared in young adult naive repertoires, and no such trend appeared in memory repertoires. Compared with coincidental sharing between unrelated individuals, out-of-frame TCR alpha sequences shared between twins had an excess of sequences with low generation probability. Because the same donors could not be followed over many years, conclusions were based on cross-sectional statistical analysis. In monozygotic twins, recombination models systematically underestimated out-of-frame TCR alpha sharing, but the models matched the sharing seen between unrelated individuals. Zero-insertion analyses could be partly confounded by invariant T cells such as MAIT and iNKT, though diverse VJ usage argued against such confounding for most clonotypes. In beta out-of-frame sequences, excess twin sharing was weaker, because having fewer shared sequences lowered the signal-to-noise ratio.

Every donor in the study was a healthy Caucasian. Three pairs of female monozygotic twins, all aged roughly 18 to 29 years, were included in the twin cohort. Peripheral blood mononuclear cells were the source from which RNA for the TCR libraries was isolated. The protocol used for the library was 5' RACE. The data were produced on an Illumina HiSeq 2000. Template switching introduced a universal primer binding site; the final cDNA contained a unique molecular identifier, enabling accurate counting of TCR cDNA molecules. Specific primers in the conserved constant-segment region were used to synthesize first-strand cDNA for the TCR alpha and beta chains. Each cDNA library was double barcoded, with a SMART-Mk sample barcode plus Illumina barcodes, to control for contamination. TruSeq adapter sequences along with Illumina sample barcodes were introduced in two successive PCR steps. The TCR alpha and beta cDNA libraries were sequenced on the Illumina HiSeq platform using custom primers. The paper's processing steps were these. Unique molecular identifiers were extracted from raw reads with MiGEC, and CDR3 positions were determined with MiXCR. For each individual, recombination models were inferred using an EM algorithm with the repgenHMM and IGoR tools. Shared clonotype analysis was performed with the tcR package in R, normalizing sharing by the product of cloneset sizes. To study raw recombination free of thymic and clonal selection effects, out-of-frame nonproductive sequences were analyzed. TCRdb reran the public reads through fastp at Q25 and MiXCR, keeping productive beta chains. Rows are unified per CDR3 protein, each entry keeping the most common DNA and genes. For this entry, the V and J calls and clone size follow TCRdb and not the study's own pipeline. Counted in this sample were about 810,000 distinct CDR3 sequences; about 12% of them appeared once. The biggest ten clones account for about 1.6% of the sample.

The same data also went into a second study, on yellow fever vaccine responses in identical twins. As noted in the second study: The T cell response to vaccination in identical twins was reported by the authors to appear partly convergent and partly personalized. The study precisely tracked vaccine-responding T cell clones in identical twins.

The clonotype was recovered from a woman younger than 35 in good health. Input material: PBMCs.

The sequenced DNA: TGTGCCAGCAGTTCCCCAGGGGGGAGTGGCAATCAGCCCCAGCATTTT. Its protein is CASSSPGGSGNQPQHF. Recombination joined TRBV28 with TRBJ1-5; TRBD1 fits 7 bases in the junction. V has 4 bases trimmed and J has 2 bases trimmed; junction bases matching no gene number 8. Reading the germline V gene gives CDR1 MDHEN and CDR2 SYDVKM. The CDR3 starts with the cysteine, ends with the phenylalanine, and has 16 residues. Only the CDR3 DNA stays, 48 bases, in frame from base 1.